These 13 T cell receptor beta chains came from one sample sequenced in a study of blood T cell repertoires in COVID-19. Using immunoSEQ multiplex PCR, the repertoire was profiled, and TCRdb retains in-frame clones only, with some absent. The profile covers fewer than 200,000 clones, with around 81% appearing a single time and about 11% taken by the ten largest. Sequencing used peripheral blood. The receptors here all came from a woman aged 40-49 years with COVID-19, enrolled during active disease.

This chain's CDR3 is CATTHRVGEKLFF. The CDR3 DNA reads as TGTGCCACCACCCACAGGGTCGGTGAAAAACTGTTTTTT. The chain joins TRBV24-1 to TRBJ1-4, with a weak D call TRBD1 (6 bases). There are 13 residues in the CDR3. Germline CDR1 KGHDR, CDR2 SFDVKD. Trimming shortened V by 8 bases and J by 7 bases, and 13 bases separated the two germline ends.

This sequence joins TRBV6-5 and TRBJ2-1, with D unclear. CDR1 is MNHEY and CDR2 is SVGAGI in the germline V gene. Trimming left V 6 bases short and J 6 bases short, with 15 bases between. The CDR3 extends over 14 amino acids. CDR3 residues: CASRADRVINEQFF. The CDR3 bases are TGTGCCAGCAGAGCTGACCGGGTCATCAATGAGCAGTTCTTC.

The gene calls are TRBV12-3 or TRBV12-4 and TRBJ2-1; TRBD2 might be the D (6 bases). The CDR3 is made up of 12 amino acids. V was clipped by 5 bases and J by 9 bases, with 11 bases between them. The CDR3 loop reads CASSLTRTEQFF. The CDR3 DNA is TGTGCCAGCAGTCTGACTAGAACTGAGCAGTTCTTC.

The CDR3 spells CASSLALSRTSGVVKNIQYF. The CDR3 nucleotides read TGTGCCAGCAGCTTAGCCCTATCCAGGACTAGCGGTGTAGTCAAAAACATTCAGTACTTC. The chain recombines TRBV7-8 with TRBJ2-4, with 10 bases fitting TRBD2. Looked up from germline, CDR1 is SGHVS and CDR2 is FQNEAQ. The V and J ends lost 0 bases and 3 bases, in that order; junction bases with no gene match: 14. This CDR3 is built from 20 residues. Drawing the rest from reference TRBV7-8 and TRBJ2-4, the complete variable domain is GAGVSQSPRYKVAKRGQDVALRCDPISGHVSLFWYQQALGQGPEFLTYFQNEAQLDKSGLPSDRFFAERPEGSVSTLKIQRTQQEDSAVYLCASSLALSRTSGVVKNIQYFGAGTRLSVL.

The chain couples TRBV2 to TRBJ2-3, with 7 nucleotides matching TRBD1. The CDR3 extends over 15 amino acids. The V gene's germline CDR1 is SNHLY and CDR2 FYNNEI. J lost 2 bases, V lost 4 bases, and 6 bases had no gene match. The CDR3: CASSGYRGATDTQYF. The CDR3 DNA follows: TGTGCCAGCAGTGGATACAGGGGAGCCACAGATACGCAGTATTTT.

This chain joins TRBV19 and TRBJ1-1; 9 positions agree with TRBD1. The junction had 9 bases not matched to a gene; V was cut back by 7 bases and J by 0 bases. The CDR3 consists of 16 residues. Germline lookup yields CDR1 LNHDA and CDR2 SQIVND (reference sequence). CDR3 sequence reads: CASTPRRTGVNTEAFF. Here the CDR3 DNA reads TGTGCCAGTACCCCACGGCGGACAGGGGTGAACACTGAAGCTTTCTTT.

This rearrangement joins TRBV9 to TRBJ2-5; possibly TRBD1 for D (5 bases). The CDR3 runs to 13 residues. CDR1 and CDR2 (germline): SGDLS, YYNGEE. V gave up 0 bases and J gave up 2 bases, with 5 bases separating them. The CDR3 here is CASSVGQQETQYF. The CDR3 nucleotides are TGTGCCAGCAGCGTAGGACAGCAAGAGACCCAGTACTTC.

The rearrangement links TRBV7-8 to TRBJ1-1; D call uncertain. The V gene's germline CDR1 is SGHVS and CDR2 FQNEAQ. V lost 5 bases, J lost 7 bases, and 14 bases lay in between. This CDR3 contains 13 residues. The CDR3 is CASSPYRDSEAFF. The CDR3, as DNA: TGTGCCAGCAGCCCATACAGAGATAGTGAAGCTTTCTTT.

The chain combines TRBV19 with TRBJ2-7, with TRBD1 identical over 8 bases. With V trimmed by 7 bases and J by 4 bases, 3 bases remained unmatched. CDR1 and CDR2 from the germline V gene are LNHDA and SQIVND (reference sequence). The CDR3 runs 12 residues. CDR3 sequence (DNA): TGTGCCAGTACGGGGACAGGATACGAGCAGTACTTC. This sequence encodes CASTGTGYEQYF.

The rearrangement uses TRBV30 and TRBJ2-5; D remains unclear. Germline-derived CDR1 and CDR2 are GTSNPN and SVGIG (reference sequence). This CDR3 has 11 amino acids. V lost 4 bases and J 1 base, leaving 4 bases between the germline ends. The CDR3 sequence: CAWTLQETQYF. As DNA, the CDR3 is TGTGCCTGGACCCTCCAAGAGACCCAGTACTTC. Full variable domain (missing parts from reference TRBV30 and TRBJ2-5): SQTIHQWPATLVQPVGSPLSLECTVEGTSNPNLYWYRQAAGRGLQLLFYSVGIGQISSEVPQNLSASRPQDRQFILSSKKLLLSDSGFYLCAWTLQETQYFGPGTRLLVL.

The chain recombines TRBV19 with TRBJ1-5, with TRBD1 as a possible D gene (5 bases). Germline CDR1 reads LNHDA; CDR2 reads SQIVND (reference sequence). This CDR3 region has 19 residues. V was clipped by 5 bases and J by 3 bases, with 26 bases between them. The CDR3 protein is CASSSPILGGVGNNQPQHF. As DNA, the CDR3 is TGTGCCAGTAGTTCACCAATCTTGGGGGGGGTCGGGAACAATCAGCCCCAGCATTTT.

This clone was counted a single time. The gene calls are TRBV2 and TRBJ2-1, with a possible D match to TRBD2 (6 bases). V was clipped by 1 base and J by 1 base, with 8 bases between them. The V gene's germline CDR1 is SNHLY and CDR2 FYNNEI. The CDR3 extends over 15 amino acids. CDR3 sequence reads: CASSEGGKSYNEQFF. As DNA, the CDR3 is TGTGCCAGCAGTGAAGGCGGGAAATCCTACAATGAGCAGTTCTTC.

The chain uses TRBV19 and TRBJ2-1; weak D call: TRBD2 (5 bases). V was pared by 1 base and J by 7 bases, with 5 bases between. The CDR3 covers 12 residues. Germline V gene lookup returns CDR1 LNHDA and CDR2 SQIVND (reference sequence). CDR3 region: CASSIGENEQFF. In nucleotides, the CDR3 is TGTGCCAGTAGTATAGGGGAGAATGAGCAGTTCTTC.